The rows below give T cell receptor beta chains drawn from one sample of a study of blood T cells in healthy people across ages. In TCRdb, the 5' RACE reads were re-called with MiXCR into one record per CDR3 protein. This sample has 550,000 to 700,000 distinct CDR3 sequences, with 25% to 30% found just once. The sample comprised blood. The source of these receptors is a woman in her seventies in good health. Each CDR3 is given with its conserved first and last residue. A D gene is named only where the DNA matches it firmly. Clone sizes are given selectively: once, few, many, or a class where the clone is expanded.

size: .; V: TRBV7-9; D: TRBD1; J: TRBJ2-7; DNA: TGTCCTCGGAGGGACAGGGGAAGGTACGAGCAGTACTTC; CDR3: CPRRDRGRYEQYF
size: few; V: TRBV20-1; D: TRBD1; J: TRBJ1-2; DNA: TGCAGTGCTGAGGGGGCGGTGCCGTTTCGCTACACCTTC; CDR3: CSAEGAVPFRYTF
size: few; V: TRBV7-2; D: TRBD1; J: TRBJ2-7; DNA: TGTGCCAGCAGCAAGACAGGGAACGGCGAGCAGTACTTC; CDR3: CASSKTGNGEQYF
size: .; V: TRBV29-1; D: .; J: TRBJ1-2; DNA: TGCAGCGTTTTGGGACAATTTAACTATGGCTACACCTTC; CDR3: CSVLGQFNYGYTF
size: .; V: TRBV7-2; D: TRBD2; J: TRBJ2-5; DNA: TGTGCCAGCAGCCCCACTAGCGGGGGGGATCCGGAGACCCAGTACTTC; CDR3: CASSPTSGGDPETQYF
size: .; V: TRBV11-2; D: TRBD2; J: TRBJ2-5; DNA: TGTGCCAGCAGCTTACGGGCGGGGGGGCAAATTGAGCCGTTCTTC; CDR3: CASSLRAGGQIEPFF
size: few; V: TRBV6-2/TRBV6-3; D: .; J: TRBJ2-3; DNA: TGTGCCAGCAGTCCTCAAATCTCAATTACTAGCACAGATACGCAGTATTTT; CDR3: CASSPQISITSTDTQYF
size: few; V: TRBV3-1; D: TRBD2; J: TRBJ2-1; DNA: TGTGCCAGCAGCCAAGGGACCCGACTAGCCAATGAGCAGTTCTTC; CDR3: CASSQGTRLANEQFF
size: few; V: TRBV7-8; D: TRBD1; J: TRBJ2-4; DNA: TGTGCCAGCAGCCTAGGGACAGGGGTTGAAAACATTCAGTACTTC; CDR3: CASSLGTGVENIQYF
size: many; V: TRBV29-1; D: .; J: TRBJ1-4; DNA: TGCAGCGTTGAAGATCGCAAAGGCCCCCTAAAGACCGGAAAACTGTTTTTT; CDR3: CSVEDRKGPLKTGKLFF
size: .; V: TRBV29-1; D: .; J: TRBJ2-3; DNA: TGCAGTGGGCGCAGGGCGACTAGCACAGATACGCAGTATTTT; CDR3: CSGRRATSTDTQYF
size: .; V: TRBV7-2; D: .; J: TRBJ2-3; DNA: TGTGCCAGCAGTTTGGCCTGGGGGGGCGGGGATACGCAGTATTTT; CDR3: CASSLAWGGGDTQYF
size: .; V: TRBV7-2; D: .; J: TRBJ2-5; DNA: TGTGCCAGCAGCTTCTTCGGCGAGACCCGGTACTTC; CDR3: CASSFFGETRYF
size: few; V: TRBV7-9; D: TRBD1; J: TRBJ1-2; DNA: TGTGCCAGCAGCTTAAGTTTTGGGACAGGGGTACTTGGCTACACCTTC; CDR3: CASSLSFGTGVLGYTF
size: .; V: TRBV20-1; D: .; J: TRBJ2-7; DNA: TGCAGTGCCCAAAGGCAGGGTCTCCCCTACGAGCAGTACTTC; CDR3: CSAQRQGLPYEQYF
size: few; V: TRBV29-1; D: .; J: TRBJ2-4; DNA: TGCAGCGTTGGGGAAGACATTCAGTACTTC; CDR3: CSVGEDIQYF
size: .; V: TRBV12-3/TRBV12-4; D: .; J: TRBJ1-5; DNA: TGTGCCAGCAGTTCCGCCTATAGCATTCAGCCCCAGCATTTT; CDR3: CASSSAYSIQPQHF
size: few; V: TRBV6-5; D: TRBD1; J: TRBJ1-2; DNA: TGTGCCAGCAGTTACACTCAGGGGGCACGAGGCTACACCTTC; CDR3: CASSYTQGARGYTF
size: .; V: TRBV29-1; D: .; J: TRBJ1-6; DNA: TGCAGCGTCCGGACAGCCCGTAATTCACCCCTCCACTTT; CDR3: CSVRTARNSPLHF
size: few; V: TRBV2; D: .; J: TRBJ1-1; DNA: TGTGCCAGCAGTGTACTCCCGAACACTGAAGCTTTCTTT; CDR3: CASSVLPNTEAFF
size: few; V: TRBV20-1; D: TRBD1; J: TRBJ1-4; DNA: TGCAGTGCTAACAGACAGGGCATCGAGGAAAAACTGTTTTTT; CDR3: CSANRQGIEEKLFF
size: .; V: TRBV7-9; D: .; J: TRBJ1-1; DNA: TGTGCCAGCAGCTCTGGGCGGAGTGTCACTGAAGCTTTCTTT; CDR3: CASSSGRSVTEAFF
size: few; V: TRBV3-1; D: .; J: TRBJ2-5; DNA: TGTGCCAGCAGCCACGGGACCGGCCAGTACTTC; CDR3: CASSHGTGQYF
size: .; V: TRBV3-1; D: .; J: TRBJ2-2; DNA: TGTGCCAGCAGCCAAGATCCGGGACACCTGCTCCCCGGGGAGCTGTTTTTT; CDR3: CASSQDPGHLLPGELFF
size: once; V: TRBV5-4; D: TRBD2; J: TRBJ2-5; DNA: TGTGCCAGCAGGCCGGTCGCCGGGGGGGGCTATCAAGAGACCCAGTACTTC; CDR3: CASRPVAGGGYQETQYF
size: few; V: TRBV15; D: .; J: TRBJ2-1; DNA: TGTGCCACCAGCAGAGATTGGGGCGGATACAATGAGCAGTTCTTC; CDR3: CATSRDWGGYNEQFF
size: .; V: TRBV6-8; D: .; J: TRBJ2-1; DNA: TGTGCCAGCAGTCTCCTAAGGACCTCCAATGAGCAGTTCTTC; CDR3: CASSLLRTSNEQFF
size: .; V: TRBV7-9; D: .; J: TRBJ2-1; DNA: TGTGCCAGCTTAGGCTCCCAAATCAATGAGCAGTTCTTC; CDR3: CASLGSQINEQFF
size: .; V: TRBV4-2; D: .; J: TRBJ2-6; DNA: TGTGCCAGCAGCCAGCCACAGGTCCGCTACTCTGGGGCCAACGTCCTGACTTTC; CDR3: CASSQPQVRYSGANVLTF
size: .; V: TRBV12-3/TRBV12-4; D: .; J: TRBJ1-2; DNA: TGTGCCAGCAGTTTGTGGGGTTCGGTTAAAGGCTACACCTTC; CDR3: CASSLWGSVKGYTF
size: few; V: TRBV6-6; D: TRBD1; J: TRBJ2-5; DNA: TGTGCCAGCAGTACAGAAACAGGGGGAGAGACCCAGTACTTC; CDR3: CASSTETGGETQYF